The clone carrying this T cell receptor beta chain showed up many times. Its antigen is undetermined. Two oligonucleotides, mixed equimolar, formed the beta constant-region primer covering TRBC1 and TRBC2. Ligated cDNA was amplified by four rounds of PCR with nested alpha and beta constant-region primers and SP2. Each CDR3 protein is one row after TCRdb ran MiXCR on the UMI-ligation and nested PCR reads. The sample records 20,000 to 25,000 distinct CDR3 sequences, approximately 10% being singletons. This entry is derived from a study of naive and memory T cell subsets. Germline lookup yields CDR1 PRHDT and CDR2 FYEKMQ (reference sequence). The CDR3 has 13 amino acids. V was pared by 0 bases and J by 5 bases, with 8 bases between. Study observations and caveats: Over 85% of naive TCR sequences appeared only once after error correction, unlike memory subsets.

Sequences were obtained from central memory CD8+ T cells from blood. This rearrangement joins TRBV13 to TRBJ2-7; D unresolved. This receptor was identified in a human donor in good health. The CDR3, as DNA: TGTGCCAGCAGCTTAGGGGTGGCGAACGAGCAGTACTTC. The encoded protein is CASSLGVANEQYF.